This T cell receptor (beta chain) was recovered during a study of spatial heterogeneity in lung cancer. Study-level information: There were consistently more beta-chain sequences detected than alpha-chain sequences. The study observed each unique TCR and UMI combination more than ten times on average in raw reads.

Comments on this clonotype: No antigen is known for it.

Study results and limitations: Blood contained ubiquitous expanded tumor TCRs more at resection than at follow-up.

TCRdb re-called the 5' RACE reads with MiXCR, one entry per CDR3 protein. The table shows some 100,000 distinct CDR3 sequences, with roughly 12% occurring only once. V lost 5 bases and J lost 4; bases outside the gene matches: 9. The CDR3 covers 15 residues. The germline CDR1 and CDR2 sequences are KGHDR and SFDVKD. Time point meaning: sample taken at primary tumor resection. Sequencing of whole RNA from tumor, nontumor lung or frozen PBMC involved no sorting. Samples were obtained from approximately 72 donors, all untreated early-stage non-small cell lung cancer patients. The receptor's source is a male donor with early-stage non-small cell lung cancer. The sequencing used PBMCs, collected at surgery. The chain has TRBV24-1 and TRBJ1-2, with 7 nucleotides matching TRBD1. CDR3 DNA sequence: TGTGCCACCAGTGGCGCGGGACAGACAATCTATGGCTACACCTTC. As protein: CATSGAGQTIYGYTF.